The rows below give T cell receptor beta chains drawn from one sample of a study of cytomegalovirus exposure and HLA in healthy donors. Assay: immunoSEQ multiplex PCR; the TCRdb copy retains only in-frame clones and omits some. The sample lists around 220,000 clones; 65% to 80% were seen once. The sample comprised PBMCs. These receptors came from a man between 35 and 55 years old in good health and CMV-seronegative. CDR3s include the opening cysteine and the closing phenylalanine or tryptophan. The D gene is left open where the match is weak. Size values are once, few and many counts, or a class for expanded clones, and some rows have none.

TGTGCCAGCAGCGTAGGGGGGACAGTCAACACTGAAGCTTTCTTT	CASSVGGTVNTEAFF	NA	TRBD1	TRBJ1-1	TRBV9
TGTGCCACCAGCAGAGATCTCGAGGGAGGGGTCACTGAAGCTTTCTTT	CATSRDLEGGVTEAFF	NA	NA	TRBJ1-1	TRBV15
TGCGCCAGCAGCTTGGTTTCAGTTAGCACAGATACGCAGTATTTT	CASSLVSVSTDTQYF	NA	NA	TRBJ2-3	TRBV5-1
TGTGCTAGACCACTGCCGCCGAGGTTAGAGACCCAGTACTTC	CARPLPPRLETQYF	NA	NA	TRBJ2-5	TRBV12-5
TGTGCCTGGAGTGTACTCGGAGAACATCTGAACACTGAAGCTTTCTTT	CAWSVLGEHLNTEAFF	NA	NA	TRBJ1-1	TRBV30
TGTGCCAGCAGCGTAGGAGAAGATACGCAGTATTTT	CASSVGEDTQYF	few	NA	TRBJ2-3	TRBV9
TGTGCCAGCAGAGAAACAGGGAGCAATCAGCCCCAGCATTTT	CASRETGSNQPQHF	NA	NA	TRBJ1-5	TRBV2
TGCGCCAGCAGTTCGGGACAGGCCTCTGGAAACACCATATATTTT	CASSSGQASGNTIYF	NA	TRBD1	TRBJ1-3	TRBV4-1
TGTGCCAGCAGCCAGGAAAGACAGGGCCCCTATGGCTACACCTTC	CASSQERQGPYGYTF	NA	TRBD1	TRBJ1-2	TRBV4-2
TGTGCCAGCAGATTAGCGGGAGGACGGGGAGATACGCAGTATTTT	CASRLAGGRGDTQYF	NA	TRBD2	TRBJ2-3	TRBV28
TGTGCCAGCAGCCCTGGGACAGGGGCACCCTACGAGCAGTACTTC	CASSPGTGAPYEQYF	NA	TRBD1	TRBJ2-7	TRBV4-2
TGTGCCAGCAGTATGCTTCCGGGACAGGCTCCAGGAAACACCATATATTTT	CASSMLPGQAPGNTIYF	NA	TRBD1	TRBJ1-3	TRBV27
TGTGCCAGCAACCCGCCGGACCAAGAGACCCAGTACTTC	CASNPPDQETQYF	once	NA	TRBJ2-5	TRBV5-6
TGTGCCATCAAGACGGGACTAGCGGGAGGCTACGAGCAGTACTTC	CAIKTGLAGGYEQYF	NA	TRBD2	TRBJ2-7	TRBV10-3
TGCGCCAGCACCTCGACTAGGAACACCGGGGAGCTGTTTTTT	CASTSTRNTGELFF	NA	NA	TRBJ2-2	TRBV10-1
TGTGCCAGCAGTCGACAGGGGGCCGGTCAGCCCCAGCATTTT	CASSRQGAGQPQHF	NA	TRBD1	TRBJ1-5	TRBV7-9
TGTGCCAGCAGCTCGGCAGGGGTTGAAGCTTTCTTT	CASSSAGVEAFF	NA	NA	TRBJ1-1	TRBV5-4
TGTGCCAGCAGCTTTAGCGGGGGGCTCACCGGGGAGCTGTTTTTT	CASSFSGGLTGELFF	NA	TRBD2	TRBJ2-2	TRBV7-8
TGTGCCAGCAGCTGGGGGGATAAAACTGAAGCTTTCTTT	CASSWGDKTEAFF	NA	NA	TRBJ1-1	TRBV7-9
TGTGCCAGCAGCCCTCCCAAAAAGGGGCCTAATTCACCCCTCCACTTT	CASSPPKKGPNSPLHF	NA	NA	TRBJ1-6	TRBV7-2